This T cell receptor beta chain was documented in a study of regulatory T cells in long-lasting Graves disease. Unmatched junction bases numbered 7, after V lost 5 bases and J lost 5 bases. Germline V CDR1 and CDR2: LNHDA, SQIVND (reference sequence). The CDR3 is 15 residues long. Sample time point: newly diagnosed GD, antithyroid drugs for less than 3 months. RNA isolated from PBMCs was used to make the TCR library. To make TCR beta libraries, researchers used iRepertoire HTBI primers and Arm-PCR of CDR3 regions. From the multiplex PCR reads, TCRdb called clonotypes with MiXCR, one entry per CDR3 protein. Here the sample spans around 360,000 distinct CDR3 sequences, around 15% being singletons. Another study also made use of these data, one on T cells in Graves' hyperthyroidism and ophthalmopathy. As that report states: Most clonotypes expanded in the thyroid (above 0.001) were also present in blood.

The receptor's source is a woman under 30 with Graves disease. The sample here was peripheral blood mononuclear cells (PBMCs), taken at new diagnosis, from a patient treated with antithyroid drugs. The V and J genes are TRBV19 and TRBJ2-2, with 8 bases fitting TRBD1. The CDR3 nucleotides read TGTGCCAGTAGTGAAGGGACAGGAGGGACCGGGGAGCTGTTTTTT. It encodes CASSEGTGGTGELFF.